The TCR beta chain described here comes from a study of shared clonotypes between healthy human individuals. Study findings and constraints: Despite large depth, sorted-subset datasets appeared incompletely sequenced.

Deep was the level at which the assay was run. Measured with immunoSEQ multiplex PCR; TCRdb has only the in-frame clones, and not every one. The sample lists a few million clones; approximately 93% were seen once. CDR3 length: 15 amino acids. With V trimmed by 5 bases and J by 5 bases, 9 bases remained unmatched. The germline V gene has CDR1 MNHEY and CDR2 SVGAGI. Subsets obtained from CD4+ cells comprised CD45RA+ naive and CD45RA-negative memory cells. Concerning this clone itself: Its antigen is undetermined.

The specimen was naive CD4+ T cells from PBMCs. Described subset: CD45RA+ positively selected. This TCR derives from a man aged 18 to 35 in good health. Some clones in this sample may be carry-over from other donors' samples. This chain connects TRBV6-5 to TRBJ1-1, with 9 bases aligning to TRBD1. The CDR3 spells CASSNTGGRGTEAFF. DNA of the CDR3: TGTGCCAGCAGTAACACAGGGGGCAGGGGGACTGAAGCTTTCTTT.